This passage covers 29 T cell receptor beta chains from one sample sequenced in a study of cytomegalovirus exposure and HLA in healthy donors. Profiling relied on immunoSEQ multiplex PCR, and the TCRdb table lists in-frame clones only, not all of them. The table records over 150,000 clones, 70% to 90% of them present only once. Sequenced: PBMCs. Receptors were obtained from a human donor in good health.

This clone was detected only once. The chain is built from TRBV6-6 and TRBJ1-2; 7 bases are shared with TRBD1. The germline gives CDR1 MNHNY, CDR2 SVGAGI (reference sequence). V was clipped by 6 bases and J by 2 bases; unmatched bases: 12. The CDR3 sequence is 16 residues long. The CDR3 sequence is CASSSTGTALNYGYTF. The CDR3 bases are TGTGCCAGCAGCTCAACCGGGACAGCTTTAAACTATGGCTACACCTTC.

CDR3 DNA: TGTGCCAGCATCCAAGACGGGGCAACTAATGAAAAACTGTTTTTT. Its protein is CASIQDGATNEKLFF. The chain couples TRBV28 to TRBJ1-4; the D is unclear. The CDR3 has 15 residues. Germline V CDR1 and CDR2: MDHEN, SYDVKM. Trimming shortened V by 7 bases and J by 0 bases, and 12 bases separated the two germline ends.

V is TRBV2 and J is TRBJ1-4; 7 bases match TRBD1. The CDR3 length is 14 residues. The ends lost 9 bases at V and 3 bases at J; junction bases unmatched: 7. CDR1 is SNHLY and CDR2 is FYNNEI in the germline V gene. In DNA form, the CDR3 reads TGTGCCAGTGCCTCCGGGACAGCTAATGAAAAACTGTTTTTT. Translated: CASASGTANEKLFF.

This sequence joins TRBV2 and TRBJ2-1; 16 nucleotides agree with TRBD2. V was pared by 1 base and J by 10 bases, with 7 bases of the junction left unmatched. The CDR3 extends over 17 amino acids. Germline V gene lookup returns CDR1 SNHLY and CDR2 FYNNEI. CDR3 in amino acids: CASSEGGTSGRVLEQFF. The CDR3 DNA reads as TGTGCCAGCAGTGAAGGGGGGACTAGCGGGAGGGTTCTGGAGCAGTTCTTC.

This chain joins TRBV28 and TRBJ2-1, with 11 bases aligning to TRBD2. CDR1 is MDHEN, CDR2 SYDVKM, per germline. The V segment lost 1 base and the J segment 4 bases; nucleotides outside the gene matches: 12. CDR3 length: 19 amino acids. CDR3 residues: CASSLSLIRLAGLYNEQFF. The CDR3 DNA follows: TGTGCCAGCAGTTTATCCCTAATAAGACTAGCGGGACTTTACAATGAGCAGTTCTTC.

The V gene is TRBV7-6, the J gene TRBJ1-5; D remains ambiguous. CDR3 length: 13 residues. Trimming removed 2 bases from V and 6 bases from J, with 8 bases in between. Per germline, CDR1 SGHVS and CDR2 FNYEAQ. The CDR3 DNA sequence: TGTGCCAGCAGCTTATGGCGGTCTCAGCCCCAGCATTTT. It is translated as CASSLWRSQPQHF.

The chain couples TRBV7-9 to TRBJ2-4; 7 bases match TRBD1. From germline, CDR1 is SEHNR and CDR2 FQNEAQ (reference sequence). CDR3 length: 17 residues. V lost 5 bases to trimming and J lost 5 bases; unmatched junction nucleotides: 15. The CDR3 region has the DNA TGTGCCAGCAGCCAATCACCTTCAGGGGGAAGGGAAAACATTCAGTACTTC. The encoded protein is CASSQSPSGGRENIQYF.

The rearrangement uses TRBV13 and TRBJ2-7, with D perhaps TRBD1 (6 bases). V lost 5 bases to trimming and J lost 0 bases, with 20 bases between them. This CDR3 comprises 17 residues. Looked up from germline, CDR1 is PRHDT and CDR2 is FYEKMQ (reference sequence). The chain's CDR3 is CASSNSLWGLGSYEQYF. CDR3 bases: TGTGCCAGCAGCAACTCTCTCTGGGGGCTCGGCTCCTACGAGCAGTACTTC.

The rearrangement uses TRBV6-1 and TRBJ1-5, with D possibly TRBD1 on 5 matching bases. V was pared by 7 bases and J by 6 bases, with 16 bases between. This CDR3 spans 14 amino acids. Germline CDR1 reads MNHNS; CDR2 reads SASEGT. The CDR3 here is CASTKGEGIQPQHF. CDR3 bases: TGTGCCAGCACCAAAGGGGAGGGCATTCAGCCCCAGCATTTT.

CDR3 in amino acids: CASSEIYSYEQYF. The CDR3 nucleotides are TGTGCCAGCAGTGAAATTTATAGCTACGAGCAGTACTTC. The V call is TRBV6-1, the J call TRBJ2-7; D is unclear. With 2 bases removed from V and 3 bases from J, the gap between germline ends came to 8 bases. Looked up from germline, CDR1 is MNHNS and CDR2 is SASEGT. The CDR3 covers 13 residues.

The sample holds one count of this clone. V and J are TRBV27 and TRBJ2-1; 8 positions agree with TRBD2. The length of the CDR3 is 15 residues. The germline V gene has CDR1 MNHEY and CDR2 SMNVEV (reference sequence). V lost 5 bases and J lost 4; bases outside the gene matches: 7. This CDR3 reads CASSRRVAGYNEQFF. The CDR3 DNA sequence: TGTGCCAGCAGTCGCCGGGTAGCGGGGTACAATGAGCAGTTCTTC.

The V call is TRBV7-9, the J call TRBJ2-7; a weak D match, TRBD2 (6 bases). With 5 bases removed from V and 2 bases from J, the gap between germline ends came to 13 bases. Per the germline V gene, CDR1 is SEHNR and CDR2 is FQNEAQ (reference sequence). The CDR3 runs to 14 residues. In DNA, the CDR3 is TGTGCCAGCAGCGGTTTGGAGGGGACCTACGAGCAGTACTTC. Amino acid sequence: CASSGLEGTYEQYF.

The chain carries TRBV19 and TRBJ2-7; no clear D gene. The germline V gene encodes CDR1 LNHDA and CDR2 SQIVND (reference sequence). V dropped 3 bases and J dropped 0 bases, with 9 bases sitting between them. The CDR3 is 14 amino acids. The CDR3 DNA reads TGTGCCAGTAGTATTAGCCGGAGCTCCTACGAGCAGTACTTC. This sequence encodes CASSISRSSYEQYF.

The chain uses TRBV5-6 and TRBJ2-1; no reliable D call. This CDR3 contains 11 residues. The germline V gene encodes CDR1 SGHDT and CDR2 YYEEEE. Trimming removed 2 bases at V and 10 bases at J, with 7 bases between. CDR3: CASSFAEEQFF. CDR3 bases: TGTGCCAGCAGCTTCGCCGAGGAGCAGTTCTTC.

This rearrangement joins TRBV18 to TRBJ2-5, with 7 bases identical to TRBD1. The germline gives CDR1 KGHSH, CDR2 LQKENI. Trimming cost V 0 bases and J 2 bases; bases outside gene matches: 6. This CDR3 region has 16 residues. CDR3 sequence (DNA): TGTGCCAGCTCACCACCGGGACAGAGTTATCAAGAGACCCAGTACTTC. This codes for CASSPPGQSYQETQYF.

The chain has TRBV10-3 and TRBJ2-1, with 14 bases aligning to TRBD2. The CDR3 totals 16 residues. Per the germline V gene, CDR1 is ENHRY and CDR2 is SYGVKD. The J segment lost 8 bases and the V segment lost 2 bases, leaving 5 bases of the junction unmatched. CDR3 in amino acids: CAISERGGLAGDEQFF. The CDR3 bases are TGTGCCATCAGTGAGAGGGGGGGACTAGCGGGGGATGAGCAGTTCTTC.

In DNA, the CDR3 is TGCGCCAGCAGCCCTACTAGCGGGACACAAGAGACCCAGTACTTC. This encodes CASSPTSGTQETQYF. J is TRBJ2-5 and V is TRBV5-1, with 10 bases that match TRBD2. Losses at the gene ends were 4 bases for V and 2 bases for J; bases not matched to a gene: 5. The CDR3 loop spans 15 amino acids. CDR1 SGHRS and CDR2 YFSETQ come from the germline V gene.

V gene TRBV5-1 combines with J gene TRBJ2-7, with D maybe TRBD2 (5 bases). Germline V gene sequence: CDR1 SGHRS, CDR2 YFSETQ. This CDR3 has 14 residues. Trimming left V 4 bases short and J 4 bases short, with 15 bases between. As DNA, the CDR3 is TGCGCCAGCAGCGTCCGGGATTACATTTACGAGCAGTACTTC. Encoded protein: CASSVRDYIYEQYF.

This chain uses TRBV6-5 with TRBJ1-2; D call uncertain. CDR3 length equals 11 residues. V lost 11 bases, J lost 6 bases, and 13 bases lay in between. Germline assignment: CDR1 MNHEY and CDR2 SVGAGI. CDR3 residues: CAARSPNGYTF. The CDR3 coding sequence is TGTGCCGCGAGGTCTCCCAATGGCTACACCTTC.

V usage is TRBV11-2 and J usage is TRBJ1-1, with 7 bases that match TRBD1. The junction had 7 bases not matched to a gene; V was cut back by 5 bases and J by 1 base. CDR3 length: 15 residues. Germline V CDR1 and CDR2: SGHAT, FQNNGV. CDR3 nucleotides: TGTGCCAGCAGCCCTCCGAACAGGGGGAACACTGAAGCTTTCTTT. Amino acids: CASSPPNRGNTEAFF.

There are a few counts of this clone. CDR3 sequence reads: CASNFRGLNTEAFF. The CDR3 DNA reads as TGTGCCAGCAATTTCAGGGGTCTGAACACTGAAGCTTTCTTT. The gene calls are TRBV2 and TRBJ1-1, with a tentative D call TRBD1 (6 bases). V lost 7 bases, J lost 0 bases, and 12 bases lay in between. This CDR3 is built from 14 residues. Germline CDR1 and CDR2: SNHLY and FYNNEI.

CDR3 bases: TGTGCCAGCAGCGCCGAAGAGACCCAGTACTTC. The encoded protein is CASSAEETQYF. V is TRBV9 and J is TRBJ2-5, with D unclear. The CDR3 is made up of 11 amino acids. V was cut by 3 bases and J by 3 bases, with 3 bases left in between. Germline CDR1 and CDR2: SGDLS and YYNGEE.

The chain is built from TRBV18 and TRBJ1-4; 7 nucleotides align to TRBD1. V was pared by 6 bases and J by 8 bases, with 9 bases of the junction left unmatched. There are 14 residues in the CDR3. Per germline, CDR1 KGHSH and CDR2 LQKENI. CDR3 amino acids: CASSLTGYLEKLFF. For the CDR3, the DNA is TGTGCCAGCTCGTTGACAGGGTATCTAGAAAAACTGTTTTTT.

The CDR3 bases are TGTGCCAGCAGGATGGGGCAGGGAAACGTCCTGACTTTC. Translating it yields CASRMGQGNVLTF. The chain employs TRBV2 and TRBJ2-6; possibly TRBD1 for D (5 bases). V was shortened by 6 bases and J by 10 bases, with 13 bases between the two germline ends. Germline V gene data show CDR1 as SNHLY and CDR2 as FYNNEI. The CDR3 is 13 residues long.

The chain employs TRBV13 and TRBJ1-1; the match to TRBD1 covers 9 bases. CDR1 and CDR2 (germline): PRHDT, FYEKMQ (reference sequence). The CDR3 has 13 amino acids. After removal of 7 bases from V and 10 bases from J, the junction contained 10 bases not matched to a gene. The CDR3 loop is CASTVDRGGTAFF. The CDR3, as DNA: TGTGCCAGCACCGTGGACAGGGGTGGCACAGCTTTCTTT. Full variable domain (outside the CDR3, taken from reference TRBV13 and TRBJ1-1): AAGVIQSPRHLIKEKRETATLKCYPIPRHDTVYWYQQGPGQDPQFLISFYEKMQSDKGSIPDRFSAQQFSDYHSELNMSSLELGDSALYFCASTVDRGGTAFFGQGTRLTVV.

V is TRBV9 and J is TRBJ1-2; a possible D gene is TRBD1 (6 bases). The CDR3 has 14 residues. Deletions cut 3 bases from V and 7 bases from J, with 16 bases between. Germline CDR1 is SGDLS and CDR2 is YYNGEE. CDR3: CASSASDLGGGYTF. DNA for the CDR3: TGTGCCAGCAGCGCCAGTGATTTAGGGGGTGGCTACACCTTC.

DNA of the CDR3: TGTGCCAGCAGTTTGGAGGGGGCAAGGAATCAGCCCCAGCATTTT. This translates into CASSLEGARNQPQHF. The V call is TRBV28, the J call TRBJ1-5; 7 bases match TRBD1. Losses at the gene ends were 3 bases for V and 4 bases for J; bases not matched to a gene: 6. The CDR3 has 15 residues. Germline lookup yields CDR1 MDHEN and CDR2 SYDVKM.

This rearrangement joins TRBV14 to TRBJ1-1; D perhaps matches TRBD1 (6 bases). Germline V gene data show CDR1 as SGHDN and CDR2 as FVKESK. V dropped 1 base and J dropped 8 bases, with 11 bases sitting between them. The CDR3 consists of 13 residues. This CDR3 is CASSQVLTGEAFF. The CDR3 region has the DNA TGTGCCAGCAGCCAAGTTTTGACAGGCGAAGCTTTCTTT. Drawing the rest from reference TRBV14 and TRBJ1-1, the complete variable domain is EAGVTQFPSHSVIEKGQTVTLRCDPISGHDNLYWYRRVMGKEIKFLLHFVKESKQDESGMPNNRFLAERTGGTYSTLKVQPAELEDSGVYFCASSQVLTGEAFFGQGTRLTVV.

The chain is built from TRBV14 and TRBJ1-1; tentatively, D is TRBD1 (5 bases). Trimming pared 3 bases from V and 4 bases from J, leaving 12 bases between. The CDR3 extends over 14 amino acids. The germline CDR1 and CDR2 sequences are SGHDN and FVKESK. CDR3 DNA: TGTGCCAGCAGCCAGGCCGCGGGGGTCACTGAAGCTTTCTTT. It specifies CASSQAAGVTEAFF.